This T cell receptor beta chain was identified during a study of vaccination and CD4 T cells after COVID-19. About this clonotype: Antigen: not known.

Treatment: roughly 10-day PBMC culture with coronavirus spike peptide pools or control peptides (ViraFEST assay). Before the COVID-19 pandemic (2011-2018), CD4+ T cells were obtained from the unexposed donor. With the Oncomine TCR Beta short-read assay, DNA from cultured CD4+ T cells was sequenced. DNA came from CD4+ T cells after culture. In TCRdb, the PCR reads were re-called with MiXCR into one record per CDR3 protein. Of about 5,500 distinct CDR3 sequences in the sample, around 40% were seen once. The junction had 6 bases not matched to a gene; V was cut back by 4 bases and J by 9 bases. The CDR3 contains 15 residues. Germline assignment: CDR1 SGHTA and CDR2 FQGTGA.

The sample comprised CD4+ T cells from blood, cultured in vitro. This sequence originates from a human donor in good health. The chain joins TRBV7-3 to TRBJ2-1; 13 positions agree with TRBD2. The CDR3 loop is CASSSLAGGQVEQFF. DNA of the CDR3: TGTGCCAGCAGCTCACTAGCGGGGGGGCAGGTTGAGCAGTTCTTC.